The entry below gives a single T cell receptor beta chain sequence along with its context. This specimen belongs to a study of control samples from healthy donors and cancer patients. V trimming: 4 bases; J trimming: 2 bases; junction bases outside the gene matches: 13. The length of the CDR3 is 17 residues. Germline V lookup: CDR1 SGHRS, CDR2 YFSETQ. Sequencing was performed with immunoSEQ multiplex PCR; in TCRdb, only in-frame clones are kept and a portion is missing. The table has 200,000 to 250,000 clones, just under 95% seen once; the top ten hold approximately 1.5%. The clonotype comes from a man aged 45-65 years in good health. Sequenced input: blood. The V and J genes are TRBV5-1 and TRBJ2-3, with 7 bases lining up with TRBD2. CDR3 loop: CASSAPSSGVYTDTQYF. The CDR3 DNA reads TGCGCCAGCAGCGCGCCATCAAGCGGGGTCTACACAGATACGCAGTATTTT.